Shown below are 14 T cell receptor beta chains from a single sample sequenced in a study of cytomegalovirus exposure and HLA in healthy donors. This table comes from immunoSEQ multiplex PCR, and its TCRdb copy is limited to in-frame clones, with some not included. The data contain approximately 150,000 clones, 87% of them seen just once; the ten biggest clones take up 4.5% to 5.5%. Sequencing was carried out using PBMCs. The receptor set was obtained from a man between 18 and 35 years old in good health and CMV-seropositive.

This chain's CDR3 is CASSSSSETQYF. CDR3 nucleotides: TGCGCCAGCAGTAGTTCCAGTGAGACCCAGTACTTC. This rearrangement joins TRBV10-2 to TRBJ2-5; D uncertain. Germline CDR1 and CDR2: WSHSY and SAAADI. The CDR3 has 12 residues. V shed 5 bases and J shed 5 bases, with 9 bases lying between them.

CDR3 nucleotides: TGCGCCAGCACCCTTCAGGCCAGGGCGGACGAGCAGTACTTC. As protein: CASTLQARADEQYF. The J gene is TRBJ2-7, the V gene TRBV5-1; D possibly corresponds to TRBD1 (5 bases). Germline-derived CDR1 and CDR2 are SGHRS and YFSETQ. V gave up 6 bases and J gave up 5 bases, with 18 bases separating them. The CDR3 contains 14 residues.

The chain is built from TRBV19 and TRBJ2-1; the D gene is possibly TRBD2 (6 bases). The ends were cut back, 1 base at V and 6 bases at J, with 7 bases in the middle. From germline, CDR1 is LNHDA and CDR2 SQIVND (reference sequence). The CDR3 is 13 residues long. The CDR3 is CASSIGRANEQFF. CDR3 DNA: TGTGCCAGTAGTATAGGGAGGGCCAATGAGCAGTTCTTC.

V and J are TRBV11-2 and TRBJ2-2; 7 bases line up with TRBD1. J gave up 5 bases and V 5 bases, and 11 bases lay outside the gene matches. CDR1 SGHAT and CDR2 FQNNGV come from the germline V gene. The CDR3 is made up of 16 amino acids. The CDR3 DNA sequence: TGTGCCAGCAGCCTAGTCGACAGGGTCCGTACCGGGGAGCTGTTTTTT. Its protein product is CASSLVDRVRTGELFF.

The gene calls are TRBV11-3 and TRBJ2-1, with D perhaps matching TRBD2 (6 bases). V lost 1 base, J lost 1 base, and 8 bases lay in between. The CDR3 has 15 amino acids. Per the germline V gene, CDR1 is SGHNT and CDR2 is YENEEA. CDR3: CASSLVGGSYNEQFF. In nucleotides, the CDR3 is TGTGCCAGCAGCTTAGTCGGGGGTTCCTACAATGAGCAGTTCTTC.

The chain links TRBV7-2 to TRBJ2-5, with TRBD2 matching 10 bases. Germline CDR1 is SGHTA and CDR2 is FQGNSA. Trimming took 3 bases from V and 10 from J; bases not matched to a gene: 14. CDR3 length: 16 residues. The CDR3 region has the DNA TGTGCCAGCAGCTTCACATGGAGCGGGGGGGCTTATGACCAGTACTTC. It encodes CASSFTWSGGAYDQYF.

Comments on this clone: One junction end disagrees with the germline gene, perhaps due to a read error. This chain uses TRBV7-7 with TRBJ2-1, with a possible D match to TRBD2 (6 bases). Germline CDR1 is SSHAT and CDR2 is FNYEAQ (reference sequence). CDR3 size: 15 residues. The DNA of the CDR3 is TGTGCTAGCAGCTTAGCGCGGGGCCCCTACAATGAGCAGTTCTTC. It specifies CASSLARGPYNEQFF.

The chain combines TRBV7-3 with TRBJ1-4; the D gene is possibly TRBD1 (5 bases). V was shortened by 5 bases and J by 5 bases, with 12 bases between the two germline ends. Per germline, CDR1 SGHTA and CDR2 FQGTGA. There are 14 residues in the CDR3. The chain's CDR3 is CASSPGGWNEKLFF. DNA of the CDR3: TGTGCCAGCAGCCCCGGGGGTTGGAATGAAAAACTGTTTTTT.

The chain combines TRBV9 with TRBJ2-5; 7 nucleotides agree with TRBD2. V lost 6 bases and J lost 7; bases outside the gene matches: 15. There are 15 residues in the CDR3. Germline values: CDR1 SGDLS, CDR2 YYNGEE. The CDR3 reads CASTPTWASGVTQYF. The CDR3, as DNA: TGTGCCAGCACCCCCACCTGGGCTAGCGGTGTGACCCAGTACTTC.

The chain carries TRBV10-1 and TRBJ2-7, with a tentative D call TRBD2 (6 bases). Germline CDR1 WNHNN, CDR2 SYGVQD (reference sequence). Trimming stripped 2 bases from V and 4 bases from J, with 9 bases between. The CDR3 is 13 residues long. CDR3 bases: TGCGCCAGCAGTGAGGCGGGGACTTACGAGCAGTACTTC. This codes for CASSEAGTYEQYF.

This sequence joins TRBV27 and TRBJ1-5, with D perhaps matching TRBD1 (5 bases). CDR1 is MNHEY, CDR2 SMNVEV, per germline (reference sequence). V was trimmed by 6 bases and J by 4 bases, leaving 10 bases between them. The CDR3 is 13 amino acids. DNA of the CDR3: TGTGCCAGCAGAATCGGGGGGAATCAGCCCCAGCATTTT. Its protein is CASRIGGNQPQHF.

V gene TRBV6-7 combines with J gene TRBJ2-3; no definite D call. TRBV6-7 is treated as an ORF (open reading frame) with a function not yet certain. The CDR3 spans 10 residues. Trimming shortened V by 10 bases and J by 6 bases, and 8 bases separated the two germline ends. The CDR3 loop reads CATQRDTQYF. The CDR3 DNA sequence: TGTGCCACGCAGAGGGATACGCAGTATTTT.

The chain couples TRBV13 to TRBJ1-1, with D perhaps TRBD1 (6 bases). Trimming removed 3 bases from V and 1 base from J, with 15 bases in between. This CDR3 has 16 amino acids. Per the germline V gene, CDR1 is PRHDT and CDR2 is FYEKMQ (reference sequence). The CDR3 sequence is CASSLGALERNTEAFF. The CDR3 DNA follows: TGTGCCAGCAGCTTGGGGGCCTTGGAGAGGAACACTGAAGCTTTCTTT.

In DNA form, the CDR3 reads TGTGCCAGCAGCGGAACTAGCGGCGTCTCCTACAATGAGCAGTTCTTC. Translating it yields CASSGTSGVSYNEQFF. The chain employs TRBV5-4 and TRBJ2-1; 8 bases are shared with TRBD2. Per germline, CDR1 SGHNT and CDR2 YYREEE (reference sequence). The CDR3 loop spans 16 amino acids. With V trimmed by 4 bases and J by 0 bases, 6 bases remained unmatched.